Listed here are 21 T cell receptor beta chains from one sample, sequenced in a study of CD8 T cell repertoires and HIV-1 epitope variants. The protocol was immunoSEQ multiplex PCR, while the TCRdb copy is restricted to in-frame clones and leaves out a portion. The table includes about 5,300 clones, around 69% detected once. Antigen specificity for these receptors is unknown. The specimen sequenced was cultured CD8+ T cells derived from PBMCs. These receptors originate from a male donor with HIV.

The V and J genes are TRBV5-1 and TRBJ2-7; 9 positions agree with TRBD1. The CDR3 runs to 15 residues. The V gene end was trimmed by 4 bases and the J gene end by 3 bases; junction bases not matched to a gene: 8. CDR1 SGHRS and CDR2 YFSETQ come from the germline V gene. The CDR3, as DNA: TGCGCCAGCAGCCCTCGACAGGGGGACCTCTACGAGCAGTACTTC. Translation: CASSPRQGDLYEQYF.

This clone was detected only a few times. The chain links TRBV13 to TRBJ2-7; TRBD1 or TRBD2 may be the D gene (6 bases each). The V gene's germline CDR1 is PRHDT and CDR2 FYEKMQ (reference sequence). The length of the CDR3 is 15 residues. With 0 bases removed from V and 2 bases from J, the gap between germline ends came to 11 bases. The CDR3 sequence: CASSLGQGGTYEQYF. For the CDR3, the DNA is TGTGCCAGCAGCTTAGGACAGGGAGGCACCTACGAGCAGTACTTC.

This clone was observed a handful of times. V is TRBV19 and J is TRBJ2-2; D not certain. Looked up from germline, CDR1 is LNHDA and CDR2 is SQIVND (reference sequence). The CDR3 has 13 residues. V was shortened by 2 bases and J by 6 bases, with 7 bases between the two germline ends. This CDR3 is CASSILSAGELFF. In DNA form, the CDR3 reads TGTGCCAGTAGTATACTATCGGCCGGGGAGCTGTTTTTT.

The chain combines TRBV27 with TRBJ1-4, with D maybe TRBD1 (5 bases). This CDR3 has 15 amino acids. Trimming took 6 bases from V and 4 from J, leaving 15 bases between them. CDR1 and CDR2 from the germline V gene are MNHEY and SMNVEV (reference sequence). CDR3 DNA: TGTGCCAGCAGCCGTACCGGGACCCATAATGAAAAACTGTTTTTT. Protein product: CASSRTGTHNEKLFF.

The rearrangement joins TRBV19 to TRBJ2-5; no reliable D call. Trimming stripped 6 bases from V and 5 bases from J, with 16 bases between. Germline assignment: CDR1 LNHDA and CDR2 SQIVND (reference sequence). This CDR3 has 14 residues. The CDR3 DNA reads as TGTGCCAGTAGCCTAGGTGGAGTAGGGGAGACCCAGTACTTC. It encodes CASSLGGVGETQYF.

The V gene is TRBV11-2, the J gene TRBJ2-1; D may be TRBD1 or TRBD2 (6 bases each). V lost 5 bases and J lost 2, with 13 bases in between. The V gene's germline CDR1 is SGHAT and CDR2 FQNNGV. The CDR3 is 15 amino acids. CDR3 coding DNA: TGTGCCAGCAGCCACGGGGGCCCCCCCTACAATGAGCAGTTCTTC. This translates into CASSHGGPPYNEQFF.

The CDR3 DNA reads as TGTGCCAGCAGTGATATCGGACAGGGGGCTTCTGGAAACACCATATATTTT. Amino acids: CASSDIGQGASGNTIYF. The chain carries TRBV2 and TRBJ1-3, with 11 bases identical to TRBD1. The V segment lost 3 bases and the J segment 1 base; nucleotides outside the gene matches: 5. The CDR3 has 17 residues. CDR1 and CDR2 (germline): SNHLY, FYNNEI.

The chain joins TRBV28 to TRBJ1-2; D perhaps matches TRBD1 (5 bases). There are 16 residues in the CDR3. Trimming removed 5 bases at V and 1 base at J, with 17 bases between. The germline gives CDR1 MDHEN, CDR2 SYDVKM. The CDR3 DNA sequence: TGTGCCAGCAGTCTGGACCCGACAGATTTTAACTATGGCTACACCTTC. Its protein is CASSLDPTDFNYGYTF.

The chain links TRBV11-3 to TRBJ2-1; 8 bases fit TRBD1. The germline V gene encodes CDR1 SGHNT and CDR2 YENEEA. V shed 4 bases, J shed 8 bases, and the junction held 1 base outside the gene matches. The CDR3 loop spans 12 amino acids. The CDR3 reads CASSSDRDEQFF. The DNA for the CDR3 is TGTGCCAGCAGCTCGGACAGGGATGAGCAGTTCTTC.

The chain links TRBV25-1 to TRBJ2-2; 10 bases align to TRBD1. With V trimmed by 9 bases and J by 4 bases, 2 bases remained unmatched. Looked up from germline, CDR1 is MGHDK and CDR2 is SYGVNS. The CDR3 totals 13 residues. CDR3: CASWTGGTGELFF. In DNA form, the CDR3 reads TGTGCCAGTTGGACAGGGGGCACCGGGGAGCTGTTTTTT.

This sequence joins TRBV6-4 and TRBJ2-2; 11 bases align to TRBD1. The CDR3 is 14 amino acids. Germline CDR1 and CDR2: MRHNA and SNTAGT. The trim removed 7 bases at V and 4 bases at J, leaving 2 bases unmatched. CDR3 sequence (DNA): TGTGCCAGCACCGGGACAGGGGGCACCGGGGAGCTGTTTTTT. Protein sequence: CASTGTGGTGELFF.

This rearrangement joins TRBV4-1 to TRBJ1-5; a possible D gene is TRBD1 (6 bases). The CDR3 runs to 18 residues. The V end was cut by 4 bases, the J end by 0 bases, with 19 bases between. Germline loops: CDR1 MGHRA, CDR2 YSYEKL. CDR3 in DNA: TGCGCCAGCAGCCCTAGCCCCGAGGGGGGAGCTAGCAATCAGCCCCAGCATTTT. Protein sequence: CASSPSPEGGASNQPQHF.

The chain couples TRBV6-4 to TRBJ2-3; 8 bases agree with TRBD2. Germline CDR1 and CDR2: MRHNA and SNTAGT. This CDR3 is 15 amino acids long. Trimming at V came to 0 bases and at J to 1 base, leaving 0 bases not matched to a gene. For the CDR3, the DNA is TGTGCCAGCAGTGACTCGCGGGGGGGCACAGATACGCAGTATTTT. Its translation is CASSDSRGGTDTQYF.

DNA of the CDR3: TGTGCCAGCAGTTTAGAAGAGGGCAATCAGCCCCAGCATTTT. Its translation is CASSLEEGNQPQHF. The chain carries TRBV28 and TRBJ1-5; no clear D. V lost 2 bases, J lost 2 bases, and 7 bases lay in between. The length of the CDR3 is 14 residues. Germline V gene sequence: CDR1 MDHEN, CDR2 SYDVKM.

This clone was detected a few times. V and J are TRBV19 and TRBJ2-7, with 9 nucleotides matching TRBD2. The V gene end was trimmed by 3 bases and the J gene end by 4 bases; junction bases not matched to a gene: 4. CDR3 length equals 14 residues. CDR1 is LNHDA, CDR2 SQIVND, per germline (reference sequence). In DNA form, the CDR3 reads TGTGCCAGTAGTATCTATAGCGGGAGTTACGAGCAGTACTTC. This gives the protein CASSIYSGSYEQYF.

The chain employs TRBV6-5 and TRBJ1-5; D not certain. Per germline, CDR1 MNHEY and CDR2 SVGAGI. The CDR3 runs 13 residues. V lost 3 bases, J lost 4 bases, and 7 bases lay in between. The CDR3 spells CASSYKRNQPQHF. In DNA, the CDR3 is TGTGCCAGCAGTTATAAGAGGAATCAGCCCCAGCATTTT.

The chain links TRBV18 to TRBJ2-7; 7 nucleotides agree with TRBD1. The germline V gene encodes CDR1 KGHSH and CDR2 LQKENI. V dropped 1 base and J dropped 1; count of bases not matched to a gene: 16. The CDR3 has 19 residues. The CDR3 region has the DNA TGTGCCAGCTCACCACAAAAAAGAAAAACGGGACAGACATCCTACGAGCAGTACTTC. It translates to CASSPQKRKTGQTSYEQYF.

The chain links TRBV4-3 to TRBJ2-7, with 10 bases fitting TRBD1. Germline trimming cut 4 bases from V and 5 bases from J; bases unmatched to any gene: 5. Looked up from germline, CDR1 is LGHNA and CDR2 is YSLEER. This CDR3 contains 14 residues. The CDR3 sequence is CASSPKGQGDEQYF. DNA for the CDR3: TGCGCCAGCAGCCCAAAAGGACAGGGGGACGAGCAGTACTTC.

The sample holds one count of this clone. This chain joins TRBV30 and TRBJ1-1, with 8 bases fitting TRBD1. The CDR3 is 15 amino acids. V lost 0 bases to trimming and J lost 5 bases; unmatched junction nucleotides: 8. The germline CDR1 and CDR2 sequences are GTSNPN and SVGIG (reference sequence). The CDR3 region is CAWSVKRQGITEAFF. The CDR3 bases are TGTGCCTGGAGTGTAAAACGACAGGGGATTACTGAAGCTTTCTTT. Supplemented by reference TRBV30 and TRBJ1-1, the full variable domain reads SQTIHQWPATLVQPVGSPLSLECTVEGTSNPNLYWYRQAAGRGLQLLFYSVGIGQISSEVPQNLSASRPQDRQFILSSKKLLLSDSGFYLCAWSVKRQGITEAFFGQGTRLTVV.

The chain has TRBV25-1 and TRBJ1-3; no clear D gene. V was pared by 2 bases and J by 3 bases, with 8 bases between. Germline CDR1 reads MGHDK; CDR2 reads SYGVNS. The CDR3 consists of 14 residues. Here the CDR3 reads CASSETGHGNTIYF. CDR3 coding DNA: TGTGCCAGCAGTGAAACTGGGCATGGAAACACCATATATTTT.

The V and J genes are TRBV4-2 and TRBJ1-1; no definite D call. From germline, CDR1 is LGHNA and CDR2 YNFKEQ. V was trimmed by 0 bases and J by 0 bases, leaving 8 bases between them. This CDR3 comprises 15 residues. The CDR3 protein is CASSQEGNMNTEAFF. The DNA of the CDR3 is TGTGCCAGCAGCCAAGAGGGAAACATGAACACTGAAGCTTTCTTT.